This entry features one T cell receptor beta chain sequence. What it binds is not known. The source of the sample is a study of shared clonotypes between healthy human individuals. About the research overall: Per donor, three plates held CD4 naive cells, three held CD4 memory, two held CD8 naive and one held CD8 memory. The study, taken as a whole, reports: Four donors held about 5.1% of naive CD4 clonotypes in common. When compared with the clonotypes that were shared by all four sorted-subset donors, the non-shared clonotypes turned out to have lower generation probabilities.

In the original processing: ImmunoSEQ gave junction-only sequences without quality scores, so filtering differed. The assay was immunoSEQ multiplex PCR, and TCRdb's table has in-frame clones only and misses some. V, J and clone size were drawn from that table, and D and trimming were deduced from the DNA. The sample carries millions of clones, roughly 94% recorded once. This CDR3 contains 13 residues. Between the trimmed V and J ends, which lost 0 bases and 6 bases, there was a span of 6 bases. Germline loops: CDR1 LGHNA, CDR2 YNFKEQ. The TCR was taken from a man between 18 and 29 years old in good health. The sequenced sample consisted of naive CD4+ T cells sorted from blood. Subset reported: CD45RA+ positively selected. V and J are TRBV4-2 and TRBJ2-1; no firm D call. As DNA, the CDR3 is TGTGCCAGCAGCCAAGAGTTAATCAATGAGCAGTTCTTC. This codes for CASSQELINEQFF.